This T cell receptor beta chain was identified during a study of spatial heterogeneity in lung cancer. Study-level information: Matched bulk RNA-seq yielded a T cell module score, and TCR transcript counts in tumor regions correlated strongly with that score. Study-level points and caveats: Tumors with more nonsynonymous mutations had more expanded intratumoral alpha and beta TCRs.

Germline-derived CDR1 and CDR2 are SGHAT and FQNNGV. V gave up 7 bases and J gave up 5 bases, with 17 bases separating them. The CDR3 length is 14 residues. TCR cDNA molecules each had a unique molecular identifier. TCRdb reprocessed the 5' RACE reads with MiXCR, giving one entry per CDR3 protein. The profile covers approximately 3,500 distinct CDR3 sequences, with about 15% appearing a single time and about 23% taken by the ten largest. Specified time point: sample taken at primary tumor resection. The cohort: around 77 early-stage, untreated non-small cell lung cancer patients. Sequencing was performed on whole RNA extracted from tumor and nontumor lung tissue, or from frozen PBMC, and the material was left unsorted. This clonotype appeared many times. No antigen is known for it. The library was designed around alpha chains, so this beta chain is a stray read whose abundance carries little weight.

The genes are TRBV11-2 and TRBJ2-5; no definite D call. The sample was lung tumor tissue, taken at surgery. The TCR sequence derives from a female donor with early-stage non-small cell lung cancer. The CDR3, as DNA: TGTGCCAGCACCACGGCGTTTTCGCACGAGACCCAGTACTTC. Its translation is CASTTAFSHETQYF.